This T cell receptor beta chain was captured in a study of sequential checkpoint blockade in melanoma. Overall study context: TCRβ was sequenced from DNA of under 100 pretreatment tumors. The study, taken as a whole, reports: Mutational load did not correlate with tumor T-cell fraction or clonality.

Treatment indicated: randomized to nivolumab then ipilimumab (arm A) or the reverse (arm B). This clone was counted between two and nine times. Its specificity is unknown. Sequencing used immunoSEQ multiplex PCR; TCRdb keeps in-frame clones, though not all of them. The sample shows roughly 5,100 clones, around 20% of them seen only once. This CDR3 spans 12 amino acids. With 6 bases removed from V and 8 bases from J, the gap between germline ends came to 13 bases. The V gene's germline CDR1 is SQVTM and CDR2 ANQGSEA. The J gene is TRBJ1-4, the V gene TRBV29-1, with D possibly TRBD1 on 6 matching bases. Source: tumor tissue (inferred from file names), taken from a patient given nivolumab and ipilimumab in sequence. The sequence came from a human donor with melanoma. In DNA, the CDR3 is TGCAGCGTGGGAGGGGGAGACGAAAAACTGTTTTTT. Translating gives CSVGGGDEKLFF.